The 11 T cell receptor beta chains listed next were all sequenced from one sample in a study of shared clonotypes between healthy human individuals. Method: immunoSEQ multiplex PCR; TCRdb's copy keeps in-frame clones and lacks some. The table has more than 550,000 clones, 55% to 80% seen once; the top ten hold about 1.7%. Material: memory CD4+ T cells sorted from blood. Described subset: CD45RA-negative fraction. The receptors come from a woman aged 25 to 39 in good health.

As for this clone: The same CDR3 can be traced to other DNA sequences in this sample. J is TRBJ2-7 and V is TRBV11-2, with 10 bases matching TRBD2. Germline V gives CDR1 SGHAT, CDR2 FQNNGV. V lost 1 base and J lost 0; bases outside the gene matches: 0. The CDR3 has 15 residues. The CDR3 region has the DNA TGTGCCAGCAGCTTAGGGACTAGCGGCTCCTACGAGCAGTACTTC. It translates to CASSLGTSGSYEQYF.

Points on this clone: The sample contains more than one DNA sequence encoding this CDR3. The rearrangement joins TRBV5-1 to TRBJ1-1; D gene uncertain. The CDR3 extends over 14 amino acids. Germline-derived CDR1 and CDR2 are SGHRS and YFSETQ. V lost 0 bases and J lost 2, with 8 bases in between. This CDR3 reads CASSLGTVNTEAFF. As DNA, the CDR3 is TGCGCCAGCAGCTTGGGGACGGTAAACACTGAAGCTTTCTTT.

In its sample, this clone was seen once. The chain couples TRBV27 to TRBJ2-7; 14 bases are shared with TRBD2. This CDR3 is 15 amino acids long. Trimming cost V 3 bases and J 6 bases; bases outside gene matches: 4. Germline CDR1 and CDR2: MNHEY and SMNVEV (reference sequence). The CDR3 DNA reads as TGTGCCAGCAGTTTCGGGACTAGCGGGAGTCTCGAGCAGTACTTC. Translating it yields CASSFGTSGSLEQYF.

This chain uses TRBV25-1 with TRBJ2-2; D remains ambiguous. This CDR3 region has 12 residues. Trimming stripped 2 bases from V and 7 bases from J, with 5 bases between. CDR1 and CDR2 from the germline V gene are MGHDK and SYGVNS. Here the CDR3 DNA reads TGTGCCAGCAGTGAAGACCGCGGGGAGCTGTTTTTT. Its translation is CASSEDRGELFF.

The chain links TRBV5-1 to TRBJ2-7; TRBD1 is a possible D gene (6 bases). CDR3 size: 14 residues. Looked up from germline, CDR1 is SGHRS and CDR2 is YFSETQ. The V end was cut by 0 bases, the J end by 2 bases, with 9 bases between. CDR3 sequence reads: CASSLDRVTYEQYF. In DNA, the CDR3 is TGCGCCAGCAGCTTGGACAGGGTGACCTACGAGCAGTACTTC.

CDR3 in DNA: TGCGCCAGCAGCTGGACCCCGGGACAGGGGGCTTCTGAAGCTTTCTTT. It specifies CASSWTPGQGASEAFF. The rearrangement uses TRBV5-1 and TRBJ1-1; the match to TRBD1 covers 12 bases. This CDR3 is 16 amino acids long. V lost 3 bases and J lost 6; bases outside the gene matches: 9. Per germline, CDR1 SGHRS and CDR2 YFSETQ.

The chain recombines TRBV2 with TRBJ2-7; 8 bases are shared with TRBD2. V dropped 6 bases and J dropped 3; count of bases not matched to a gene: 4. The germline CDR1 and CDR2 sequences are SNHLY and FYNNEI. CDR3 length: 13 amino acids. The CDR3 spells CASRRSGSYEQYF. The CDR3 DNA reads TGTGCCAGCAGGAGGAGCGGGAGCTACGAGCAGTACTTC.

This clone was found a few times. This rearrangement joins TRBV18 to TRBJ2-4, with D possibly matching TRBD1 (6 bases). Trimming stripped 0 bases from V and 5 bases from J, with 11 bases between. This CDR3 is built from 15 residues. From germline, CDR1 is KGHSH and CDR2 LQKENI. The CDR3 DNA follows: TGTGCCAGCTCACCACCCGCGGCAGGGGAAAACATTCAGTACTTC. Translation: CASSPPAAGENIQYF.

As regards this clone: This sample also contains other DNA sequences that code for the same CDR3. The chain uses TRBV6-5 and TRBJ2-7; D is unresolved. V shed 0 bases and J shed 3 bases, with 9 bases lying between them. Germline CDR1 is MNHEY and CDR2 is SVGAGI. This CDR3 contains 14 residues. The DNA for the CDR3 is TGTGCCAGCAGTTACTCGTTGACCGACTACGAGCAGTACTTC. It specifies CASSYSLTDYEQYF.

The gene calls are TRBV30 and TRBJ2-1; D remains ambiguous. This CDR3 is 12 amino acids long. Germline CDR1 and CDR2: GTSNPN and SVGIG (reference sequence). V shed 3 bases and J shed 6 bases, with 9 bases lying between them. The CDR3 region is CAWSRDINEQFF. CDR3 DNA: TGTGCCTGGAGCAGAGACATCAATGAGCAGTTCTTC.

This clone was seen once. The chain uses TRBV5-1 and TRBJ1-1, with D tentatively TRBD1 (5 bases). The CDR3 length is 14 residues. Germline CDR1 is SGHRS and CDR2 is YFSETQ. Deletions cut 4 bases from V and 6 bases from J, with 16 bases between. In DNA form, the CDR3 reads TGCGCCAGCAGCCCAGGCGGGGAGGGGTCTGAAGCTTTCTTT. Protein: CASSPGGEGSEAFF.